The T cell receptor beta chain under discussion was sequenced for a study of blood T cell repertoires in COVID-19. Across the whole study: Spain, Italy and the United States supplied samples that represented acute and convalescent COVID-19. The cDNA or gDNA used as material had been derived from T cells, B-cell-depleted T cells, or PBMCs.

This CDR3 is 15 amino acids long. Losses at the gene ends were 3 bases for V and 1 base for J; bases not matched to a gene: 4. Germline values: CDR1 SGHRS, CDR2 YFSETQ. Original processing methods: Estimation of nucleated cell counts was performed using reference gene primer amplification. Method: immunoSEQ multiplex PCR; TCRdb's copy keeps in-frame clones and lacks some. That table supplies the V and J calls and clone size; D and trimming were determined from the DNA. Of some 200,000 clones in the sample, more than 75% were seen once. The clonotype was recovered from a human donor in a cohort sampled during active COVID-19. The sequenced material came from peripheral blood. This rearrangement joins TRBV5-1 to TRBJ2-3, with 8 positions matching TRBD1. CDR3 protein: CASSSTGEGTDTQYF. The CDR3 DNA is TGCGCCAGCAGCTCGACAGGGGAGGGCACAGATACGCAGTATTTT.